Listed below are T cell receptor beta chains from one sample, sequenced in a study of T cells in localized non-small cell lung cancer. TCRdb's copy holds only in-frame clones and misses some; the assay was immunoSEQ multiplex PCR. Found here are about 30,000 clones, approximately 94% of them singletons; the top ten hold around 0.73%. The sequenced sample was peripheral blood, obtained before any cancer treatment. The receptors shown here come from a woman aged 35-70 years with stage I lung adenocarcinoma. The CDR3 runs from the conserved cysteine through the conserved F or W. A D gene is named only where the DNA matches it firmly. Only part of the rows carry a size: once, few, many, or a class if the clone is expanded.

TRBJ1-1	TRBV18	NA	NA	TGTGCCAGCTCACTAAGACTCCCGGGGGGGGACACTGAAGCTTTCTTT	CASSLRLPGGDTEAFF
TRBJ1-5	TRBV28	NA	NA	TGTGCCAGCACCTACCGGGACGGGGGCAGCAATCAGCCCCAGCATTTT	CASTYRDGGSNQPQHF
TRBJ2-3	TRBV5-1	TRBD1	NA	TGCGCCAGCAGCTTGGCCGCAGCAGGGGGAGCCACAGATACGCAGTATTTT	CASSLAAAGGATDTQYF
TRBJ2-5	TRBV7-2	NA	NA	TGTGCCAGCAGCTTAAACCTGGGCCAAGAGACCCAGTACTTC	CASSLNLGQETQYF
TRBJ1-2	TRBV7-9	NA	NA	TGTGCCAGCAGCTTCTACGGTCGGCCAGCTAACTATGGCTACACCTTC	CASSFYGRPANYGYTF
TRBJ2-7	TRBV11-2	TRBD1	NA	TGTGCCAGCAGCGTTGGGTGGGGACAGGGCCCCTACGAGCAGTACTTC	CASSVGWGQGPYEQYF
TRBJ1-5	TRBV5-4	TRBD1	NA	TGTGCCAGCAGCTTGGGTGGGACAGGCAATCAGCCCCAGCATTTT	CASSLGGTGNQPQHF
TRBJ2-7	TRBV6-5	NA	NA	TGTGCCAGCACCACAAAGACAGGTAACGAGCAGTACTTC	CASTTKTGNEQYF
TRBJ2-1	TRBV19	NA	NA	TGTGCCAGTAGTAAAAGCAGGGTGGACGAGCAGTTCTTC	CASSKSRVDEQFF
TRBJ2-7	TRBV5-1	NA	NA	TGCGCCAGCAGCCTCGGCGGGGCCTATTCCTACGAGCAGTACTTC	CASSLGGAYSYEQYF
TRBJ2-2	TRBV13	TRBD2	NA	TGTGCCAGCAGCCAGCCCGCGAGCGGGGGGGCGGTCGGGGAGCTGTTTTTT	CASSQPASGGAVGELFF
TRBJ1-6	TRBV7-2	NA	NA	TGTGCCACCAGAGGGCTGAGCTCCTATAATTCACCCCTCCACTTT	CATRGLSSYNSPLHF
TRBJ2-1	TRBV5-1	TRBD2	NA	TGCGCCAGCAGCTCCGCCGGGCTAGCGGGAGGGGACAATGAGCAGTTCTTC	CASSSAGLAGGDNEQFF
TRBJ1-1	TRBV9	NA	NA	TGTGCCAGTGGGGACGAAGTACTGAACACTGAAGCTTTCTTT	CASGDEVLNTEAFF
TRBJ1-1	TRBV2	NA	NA	TGTGCCAGCGGGACCTCCTCGAACACTGAAGCTTTCTTT	CASGTSSNTEAFF
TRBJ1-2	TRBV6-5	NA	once	TGTGCCAGCAGTTGGGGCCAGGGGAACTATGGCTACACCTTC	CASSWGQGNYGYTF